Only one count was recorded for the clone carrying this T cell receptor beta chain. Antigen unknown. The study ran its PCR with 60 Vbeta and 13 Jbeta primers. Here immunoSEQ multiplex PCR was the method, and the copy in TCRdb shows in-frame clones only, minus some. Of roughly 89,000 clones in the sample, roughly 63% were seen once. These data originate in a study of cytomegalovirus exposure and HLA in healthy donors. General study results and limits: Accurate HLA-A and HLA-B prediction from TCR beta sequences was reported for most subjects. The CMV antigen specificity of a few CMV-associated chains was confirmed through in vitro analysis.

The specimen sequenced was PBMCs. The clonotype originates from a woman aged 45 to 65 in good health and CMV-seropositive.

CDR3 region: CASSLDAGSPETQYF. The DNA of the CDR3 is TGTGCCAGCAGCTTGGACGCAGGTTCTCCAGAGACCCAGTACTTC. The chain couples TRBV5-6 to TRBJ2-5, with D unresolved. Germline V gene data show CDR1 as SGHDT and CDR2 as YYEEEE. There are 15 residues in the CDR3. V was trimmed by 0 bases and J by 4 bases, leaving 13 bases between them.